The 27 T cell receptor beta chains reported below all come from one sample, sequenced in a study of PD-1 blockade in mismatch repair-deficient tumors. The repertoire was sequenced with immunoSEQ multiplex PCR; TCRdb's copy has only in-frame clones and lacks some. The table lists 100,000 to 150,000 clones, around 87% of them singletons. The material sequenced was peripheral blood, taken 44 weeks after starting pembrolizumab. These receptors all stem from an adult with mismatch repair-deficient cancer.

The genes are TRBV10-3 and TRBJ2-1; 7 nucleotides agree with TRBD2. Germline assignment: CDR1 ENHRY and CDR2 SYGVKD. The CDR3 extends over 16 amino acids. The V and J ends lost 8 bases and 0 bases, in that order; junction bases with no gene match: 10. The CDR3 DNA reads TGTGCCATCTCGACTAGCTTATTCCCCTCCTACAATGAGCAGTTCTTC. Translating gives CAISTSLFPSYNEQFF.

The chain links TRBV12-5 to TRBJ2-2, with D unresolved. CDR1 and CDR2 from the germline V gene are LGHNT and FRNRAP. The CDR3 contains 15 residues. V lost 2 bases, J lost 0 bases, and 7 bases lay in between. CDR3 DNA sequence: TGTGCTAGTGGTTTGTCCCGCCCGAACACCGGGGAGCTGTTTTTT. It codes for CASGLSRPNTGELFF.

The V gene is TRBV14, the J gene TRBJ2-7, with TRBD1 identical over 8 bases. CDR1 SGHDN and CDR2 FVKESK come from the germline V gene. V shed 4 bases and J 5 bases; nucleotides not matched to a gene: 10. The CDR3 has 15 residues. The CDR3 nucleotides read TGTGCCAGCAGCCCCCGGGACAGGAAATCCAACGAGCAGTACTTC. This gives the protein CASSPRDRKSNEQYF.

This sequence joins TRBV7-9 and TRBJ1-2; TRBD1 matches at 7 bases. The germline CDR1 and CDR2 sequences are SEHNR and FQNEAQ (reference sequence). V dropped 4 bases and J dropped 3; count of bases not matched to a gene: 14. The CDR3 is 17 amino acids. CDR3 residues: CASSSEEGALSDYGYTF. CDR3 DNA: TGTGCCAGCAGCTCAGAGGAGGGGGCGCTTTCGGACTATGGCTACACCTTC.

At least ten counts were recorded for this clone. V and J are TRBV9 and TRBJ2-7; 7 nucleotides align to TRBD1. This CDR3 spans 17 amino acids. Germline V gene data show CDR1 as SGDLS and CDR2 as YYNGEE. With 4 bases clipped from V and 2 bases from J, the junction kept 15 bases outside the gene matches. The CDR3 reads CASSSSTDRVSPYEQYF. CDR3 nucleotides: TGTGCCAGCAGCTCATCCACCGACAGGGTGTCACCCTACGAGCAGTACTTC.

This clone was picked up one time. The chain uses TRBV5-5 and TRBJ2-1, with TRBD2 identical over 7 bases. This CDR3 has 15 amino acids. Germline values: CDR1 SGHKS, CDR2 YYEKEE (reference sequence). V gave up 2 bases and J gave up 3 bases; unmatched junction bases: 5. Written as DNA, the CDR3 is TGTGCCAGCAGCTTATCGGGCGGGAGCTACAATGAGCAGTTCTTC. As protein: CASSLSGGSYNEQFF.

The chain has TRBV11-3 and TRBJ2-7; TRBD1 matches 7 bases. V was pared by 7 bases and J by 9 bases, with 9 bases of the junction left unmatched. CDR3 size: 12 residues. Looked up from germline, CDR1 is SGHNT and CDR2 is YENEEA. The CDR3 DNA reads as TGTGCCAGCACCATTGACAGGGTGGTGCAGTACTTC. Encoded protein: CASTIDRVVQYF.

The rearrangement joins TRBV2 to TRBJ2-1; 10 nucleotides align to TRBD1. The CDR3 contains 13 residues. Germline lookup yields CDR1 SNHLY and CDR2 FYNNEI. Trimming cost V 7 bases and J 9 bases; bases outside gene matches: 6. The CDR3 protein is CASNGQGGGEQFF. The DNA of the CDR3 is TGTGCCAGCAACGGACAGGGGGGGGGTGAGCAGTTCTTC.

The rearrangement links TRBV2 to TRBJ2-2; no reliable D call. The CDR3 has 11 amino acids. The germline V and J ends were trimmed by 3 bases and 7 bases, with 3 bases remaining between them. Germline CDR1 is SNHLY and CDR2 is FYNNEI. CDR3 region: CASSDLGELFF. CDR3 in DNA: TGTGCCAGCAGTGACCTCGGGGAGCTGTTTTTT.

The CDR3 spells CSVAQEINTEAFF. For the CDR3, the DNA is TGCAGCGTTGCACAGGAGATAAACACTGAAGCTTTCTTT. V usage is TRBV29-1 and J usage is TRBJ1-1; D perhaps matches TRBD1 (5 bases). Germline V gene lookup returns CDR1 SQVTM and CDR2 ANQGSEA. Trimming took 4 bases from V and 2 from J, leaving 11 bases between them. This CDR3 is built from 13 residues. The full variable domain, rest sourced from reference TRBV29-1 and TRBJ1-1, is SAVISQKPSRDICQRGTSLTIQCQVDSQVTMMFWYRQQPGQSLTLIATANQGSEATYESGFVIDKFPISRPNLTFSTLTVSNMSPEDSSIYLCSVAQEINTEAFFGQGTRLTVV.

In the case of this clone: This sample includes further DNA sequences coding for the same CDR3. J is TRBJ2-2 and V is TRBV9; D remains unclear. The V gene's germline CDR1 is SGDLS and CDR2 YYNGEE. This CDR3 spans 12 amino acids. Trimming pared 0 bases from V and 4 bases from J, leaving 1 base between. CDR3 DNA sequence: TGTGCCAGCAGCGTAGCCACCGGGGAGCTGTTTTTT. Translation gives CASSVATGELFF.

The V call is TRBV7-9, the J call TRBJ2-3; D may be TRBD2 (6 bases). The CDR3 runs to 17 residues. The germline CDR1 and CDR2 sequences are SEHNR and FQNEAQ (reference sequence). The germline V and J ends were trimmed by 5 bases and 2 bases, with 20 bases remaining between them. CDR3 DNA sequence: TGTGCCAGCAGCCCGACCCTCCTAGCGAAACACACAGATACGCAGTATTTT. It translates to CASSPTLLAKHTDTQYF.

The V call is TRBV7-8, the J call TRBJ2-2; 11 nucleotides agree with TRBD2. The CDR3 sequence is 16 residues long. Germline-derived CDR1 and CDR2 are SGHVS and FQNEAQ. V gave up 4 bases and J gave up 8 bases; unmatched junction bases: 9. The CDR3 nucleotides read TGTGCCAGCAGCTCCTTAGCGGGAGGGCCCTCGGGGGAGCTGTTTTTT. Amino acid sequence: CASSSLAGGPSGELFF.

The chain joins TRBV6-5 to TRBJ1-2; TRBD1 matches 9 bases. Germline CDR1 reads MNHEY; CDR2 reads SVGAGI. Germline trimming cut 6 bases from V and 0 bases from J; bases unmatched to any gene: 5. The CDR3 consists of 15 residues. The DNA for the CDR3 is TGTGCCAGCAGCTCGGGACAGGGCTCTAACTATGGCTACACCTTC. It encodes CASSSGQGSNYGYTF.

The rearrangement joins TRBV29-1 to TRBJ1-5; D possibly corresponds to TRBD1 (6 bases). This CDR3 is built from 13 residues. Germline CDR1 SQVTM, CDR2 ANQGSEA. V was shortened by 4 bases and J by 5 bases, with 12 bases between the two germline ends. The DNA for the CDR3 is TGCAGCGTTGCGCAGGGGTACTATCAGCCCCAGCATTTT. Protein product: CSVAQGYYQPQHF.

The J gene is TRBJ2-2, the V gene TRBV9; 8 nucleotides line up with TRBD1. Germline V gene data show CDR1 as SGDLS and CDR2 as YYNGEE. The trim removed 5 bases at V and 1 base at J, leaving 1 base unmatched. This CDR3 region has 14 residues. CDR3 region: CASSGTGNTGELFF. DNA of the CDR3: TGTGCCAGCAGTGGGACAGGGAACACCGGGGAGCTGTTTTTT.

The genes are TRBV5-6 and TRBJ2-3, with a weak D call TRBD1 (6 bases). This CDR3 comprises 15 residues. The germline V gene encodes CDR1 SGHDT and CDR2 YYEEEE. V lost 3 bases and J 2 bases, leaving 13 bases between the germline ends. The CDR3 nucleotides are TGTGCCAGCAGCTATTTGACAGGCTTCACAGATACGCAGTATTTT. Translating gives CASSYLTGFTDTQYF.

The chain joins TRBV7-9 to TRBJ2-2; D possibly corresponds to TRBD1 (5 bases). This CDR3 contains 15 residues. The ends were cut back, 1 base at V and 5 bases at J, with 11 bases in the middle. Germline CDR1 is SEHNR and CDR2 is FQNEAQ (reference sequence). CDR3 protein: CASSLEGKKTGELFF. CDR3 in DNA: TGTGCCAGCAGCTTAGAGGGGAAAAAAACCGGGGAGCTGTTTTTT.

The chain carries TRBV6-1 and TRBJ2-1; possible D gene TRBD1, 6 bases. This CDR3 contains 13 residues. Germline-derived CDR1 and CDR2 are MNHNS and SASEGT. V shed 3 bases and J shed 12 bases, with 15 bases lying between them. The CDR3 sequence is CASSDSGTSPQFF. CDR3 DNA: TGTGCCAGCAGTGACTCGGGGACAAGCCCGCAGTTCTTC.

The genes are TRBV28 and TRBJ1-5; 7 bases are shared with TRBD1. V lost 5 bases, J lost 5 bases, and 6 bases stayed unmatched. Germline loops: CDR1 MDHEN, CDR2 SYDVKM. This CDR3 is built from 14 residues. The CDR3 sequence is CASSETGLDQPQHF. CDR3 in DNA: TGTGCCAGCAGTGAGACAGGGCTCGATCAGCCCCAGCATTTT.

The CDR3 DNA is TGTGCCAGCAGTTTAAAAGGGAGCTCCTACGAGCAGTACTTC. Translated: CASSLKGSSYEQYF. The chain is built from TRBV27 and TRBJ2-7, with D possibly matching TRBD2 (5 bases). The CDR3 is 14 residues long. The germline V and J ends were trimmed by 2 bases and 0 bases, with 8 bases remaining between them. CDR1 MNHEY and CDR2 SMNVEV come from the germline V gene (reference sequence).

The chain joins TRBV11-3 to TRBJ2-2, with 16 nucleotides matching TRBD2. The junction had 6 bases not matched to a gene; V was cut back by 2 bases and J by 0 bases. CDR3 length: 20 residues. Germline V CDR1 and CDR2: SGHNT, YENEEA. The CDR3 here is CASSLTPGLAGGTNTGELFF. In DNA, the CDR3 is TGTGCCAGCAGCTTAACGCCGGGACTAGCGGGAGGGACGAACACCGGGGAGCTGTTTTTT.

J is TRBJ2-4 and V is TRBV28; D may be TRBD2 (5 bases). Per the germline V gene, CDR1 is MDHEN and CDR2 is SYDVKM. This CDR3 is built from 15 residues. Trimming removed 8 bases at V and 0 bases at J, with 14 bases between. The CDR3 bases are TGTGCCAGCCGGTCGGGAATTGGAGCCAAAAACATTCAGTACTTC. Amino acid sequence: CASRSGIGAKNIQYF. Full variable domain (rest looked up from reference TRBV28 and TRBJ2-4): DVKVTQSSRYLVKRTGEKVFLECVQDMDHENMFWYRQDPGLGLRLIYFSYDVKMKEKGDIPEGYSVSREKKERFSLILESASTNQTSMYLCASRSGIGAKNIQYFGAGTRLSVL.

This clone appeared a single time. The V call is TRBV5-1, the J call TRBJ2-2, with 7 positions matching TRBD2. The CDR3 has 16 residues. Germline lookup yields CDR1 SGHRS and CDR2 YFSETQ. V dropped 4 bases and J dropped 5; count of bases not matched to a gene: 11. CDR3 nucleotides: TGCGCCAGCAGCCCCTCATCCGCGGGAGTAACCGGGGAGCTGTTTTTT. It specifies CASSPSSAGVTGELFF.

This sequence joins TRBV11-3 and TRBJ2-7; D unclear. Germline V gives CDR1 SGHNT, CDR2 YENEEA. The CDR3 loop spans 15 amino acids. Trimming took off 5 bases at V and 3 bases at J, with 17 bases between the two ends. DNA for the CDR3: TGTGCCAGCAGCACTAACCCCCTCGGTAACTACGAGCAGTACTTC. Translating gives CASSTNPLGNYEQYF.

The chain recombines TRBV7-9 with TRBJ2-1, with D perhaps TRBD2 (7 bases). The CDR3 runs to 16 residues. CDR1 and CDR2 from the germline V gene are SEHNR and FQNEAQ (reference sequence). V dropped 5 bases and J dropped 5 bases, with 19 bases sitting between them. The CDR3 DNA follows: TGTGCCAGCAGCCCAGGGGCCCTAGCGGAAAACAATGAGCAGTTCTTC. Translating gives CASSPGALAENNEQFF.

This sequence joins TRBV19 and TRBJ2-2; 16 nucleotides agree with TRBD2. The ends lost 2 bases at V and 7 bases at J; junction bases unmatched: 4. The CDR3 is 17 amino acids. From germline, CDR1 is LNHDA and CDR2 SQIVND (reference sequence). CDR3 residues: CASSILGLAGGNGELFF. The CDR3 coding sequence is TGTGCCAGTAGTATACTGGGACTAGCGGGAGGGAACGGGGAGCTGTTTTTT.